This is a list of T cell receptor beta chains from one sample in a study of T-cell memory formation after mild COVID-19. TCRdb re-analysed the 5' RACE reads in MiXCR, keeping a single row per CDR3 protein. The sample has fewer than 200,000 distinct CDR3 sequences, 13% seen once; the top ten hold more than 3%. Sequencing used PBMCs or a T cell subset sorted from them (not recorded which). These TCRs come from a man younger than 35 who had mild COVID-19 (a few samples of this study predate the infection). Cell type and time point are not known. Each CDR3 is given with its conserved first and last residue. The order of the fields is clone size, D gene, J gene, V gene, CDR3 DNA, CDR3 protein. A D gene is named only where the DNA matches it firmly. Size values are once, few and many counts, or a class for expanded clones, and some rows have none.

. | TRBD1 | TRBJ1-4 | TRBV27 | TGTGCCAGCAGTTCCACAGGGGTTCTTGAAAAACTGTTTTTT | CASSSTGVLEKLFF
few | TRBD1 | TRBJ1-2 | TRBV6-5 | TGTGCCAGCAGCAAGGGGACAGGAGCTAACTATGGCTACACCTTC | CASSKGTGANYGYTF
. | TRBD2 | TRBJ2-5 | TRBV5-8 | TGTGCCAGCAGCGATAGCGGGGGGGCCGGAGAGACCCAGTACTTC | CASSDSGGAGETQYF
many | . | TRBJ2-5 | TRBV12-3/TRBV12-4 | TGTGCCAGCAGTTTCCGGGACCAAGAGACCCAGTACTTC | CASSFRDQETQYF
few | TRBD1 | TRBJ1-6 | TRBV5-6 | TGTGCCAGCAGCTGGGACAGTGGATCACCCCTCCACTTT | CASSWDSGSPLHF
. | . | TRBJ1-5 | TRBV5-1 | TGCGCCAGCAGCCCTGGGGGTATAACGCAGCCCCAGCATTTT | CASSPGGITQPQHF
many | . | TRBJ1-2 | TRBV5-5 | TGTGCCAGCAGCCCCCGAGACAGCTATGGCTACACCTTC | CASSPRDSYGYTF
. | TRBD1 | TRBJ2-7 | TRBV5-1 | TGCGCCAGCAGCGCGACGGGACAGGAGTACGAGCAGTACTTC | CASSATGQEYEQYF
few | TRBD1 | TRBJ2-5 | TRBV28 | TGTGCCAGCAGTTTACCCTCCGGGACAGGGTTGGGAGAGACCCAGTACTTC | CASSLPSGTGLGETQYF
. | . | TRBJ1-1 | TRBV7-6 | TGTGCCAGCAGCGCTCTGGGGGGGGCGAACACTGAAGCTTTCTTT | CASSALGGANTEAFF
few | . | TRBJ1-2 | TRBV7-2 | TGTGCCAGCAGCTTATCTGCCGGCGGTGGGGGCTACACCTTC | CASSLSAGGGGYTF